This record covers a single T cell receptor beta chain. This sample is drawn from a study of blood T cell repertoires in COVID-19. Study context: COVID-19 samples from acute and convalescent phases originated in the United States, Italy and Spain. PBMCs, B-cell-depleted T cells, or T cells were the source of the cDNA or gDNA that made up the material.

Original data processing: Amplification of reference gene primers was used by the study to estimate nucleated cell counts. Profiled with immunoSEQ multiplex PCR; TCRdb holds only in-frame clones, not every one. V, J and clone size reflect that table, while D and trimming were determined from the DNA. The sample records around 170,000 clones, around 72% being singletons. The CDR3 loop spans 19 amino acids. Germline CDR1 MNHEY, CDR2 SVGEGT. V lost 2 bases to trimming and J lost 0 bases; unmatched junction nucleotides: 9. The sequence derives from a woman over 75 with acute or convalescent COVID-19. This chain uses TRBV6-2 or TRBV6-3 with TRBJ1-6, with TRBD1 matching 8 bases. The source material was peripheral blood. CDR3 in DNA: TGTGCCAGCAGTTACGGAGGCAGGGGGCTCAGCTCCTATAATTCACCCCTCCACTTT. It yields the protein CASSYGGRGLSSYNSPLHF.